This TCR beta chain is from a study of T cell responses to AZD1222 COVID-19 vaccine. In regard to this clone: Its antigen remains unidentified.

Overall study results and limits: Unmutated regions of variants are reportedly targeted by nearly half of spike-specific TCRs.

Using immunoSEQ multiplex PCR, the repertoire was profiled, and TCRdb retains in-frame clones only, with some absent. The table lists about 100,000 clones, 87% of them singletons, with 2.5% in the top ten. The V gene lost 4 bases and the J gene lost 8 bases, with 17 bases spanning the gap. This CDR3 is 14 amino acids long. Germline V gives CDR1 SGHTA, CDR2 FQGNSA. The sample in question was peripheral blood, obtained 28 days after the second AZD1222 dose. The receptor was derived from an adult who received the AZD1222 COVID-19 vaccine. The rearrangement links TRBV7-2 to TRBJ1-1, with D unclear. The CDR3 nucleotides are TGTGCCAGCAGCTCAGCATTTGACATTTCAGAAGCTTTCTTT. This translates into CASSSAFDISEAFF.